This TCR beta chain was sequenced in a study of STAT5B mutations in CD4+ large granular lymphocyte leukemia. Assay: immunoSEQ multiplex PCR; the TCRdb copy retains only in-frame clones and omits some. Found here are about 33,000 clones, roughly 72% of them singletons; the top ten hold 0.25% to 0.35%. This clone was detected only a few times. The antigen is unknown. The CDR3 sequence is 15 residues long. Germline CDR1 and CDR2: SEHNR and FQNEAQ (reference sequence). Trimming removed 5 bases at V and 7 bases at J, with 17 bases between. Regarding the study as a whole: Patient CD4-sorted repertoires stayed more clonal than healthy ones after leukemic-clone removal. Without HLA matching, higher CD4+ than CD8+ T-LGLL clonality could reflect small sample size. TRBV06-family usage was enriched in top patient clones (8/27) versus controls (2/35).

The V gene is TRBV7-9, the J gene TRBJ1-4; a weak D match, TRBD1 (6 bases). Sequencing was performed on CD4+ T cells from blood buffy coats. The sequence was collected from a human donor in good health. CDR3 sequence (DNA): TGTGCCAGCAGCGCCGGGGCAGGGGTGTTTGAAAAACTGTTTTTT. Protein product: CASSAGAGVFEKLFF.